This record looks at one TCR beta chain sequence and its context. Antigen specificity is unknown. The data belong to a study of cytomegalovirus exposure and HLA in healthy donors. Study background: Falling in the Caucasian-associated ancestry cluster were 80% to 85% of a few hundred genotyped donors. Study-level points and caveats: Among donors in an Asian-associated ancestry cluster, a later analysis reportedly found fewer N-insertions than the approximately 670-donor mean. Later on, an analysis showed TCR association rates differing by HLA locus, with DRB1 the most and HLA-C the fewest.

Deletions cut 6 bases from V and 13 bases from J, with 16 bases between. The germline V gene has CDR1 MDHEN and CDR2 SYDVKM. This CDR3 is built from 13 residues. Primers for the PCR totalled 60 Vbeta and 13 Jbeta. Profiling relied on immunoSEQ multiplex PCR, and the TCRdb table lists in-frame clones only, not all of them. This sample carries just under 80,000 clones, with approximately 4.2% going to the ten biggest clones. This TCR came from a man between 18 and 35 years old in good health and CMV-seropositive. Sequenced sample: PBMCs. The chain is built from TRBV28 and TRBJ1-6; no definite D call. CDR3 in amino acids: CASSADLRRPLHF. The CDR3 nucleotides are TGTGCCAGCAGCGCAGATTTACGGCGGCCCCTCCACTTT.